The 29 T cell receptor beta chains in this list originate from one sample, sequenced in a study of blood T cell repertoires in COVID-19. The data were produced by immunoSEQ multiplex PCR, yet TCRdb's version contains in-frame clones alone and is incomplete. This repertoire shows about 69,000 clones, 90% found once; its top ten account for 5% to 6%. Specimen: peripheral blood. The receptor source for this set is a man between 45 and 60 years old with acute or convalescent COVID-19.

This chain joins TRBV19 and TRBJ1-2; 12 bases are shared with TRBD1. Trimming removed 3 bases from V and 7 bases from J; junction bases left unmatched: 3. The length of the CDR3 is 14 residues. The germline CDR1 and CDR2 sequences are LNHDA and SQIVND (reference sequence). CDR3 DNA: TGTGCCAGTAGTATGGGACAGGGGGCGCTTGGCTACACCTTC. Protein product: CASSMGQGALGYTF.

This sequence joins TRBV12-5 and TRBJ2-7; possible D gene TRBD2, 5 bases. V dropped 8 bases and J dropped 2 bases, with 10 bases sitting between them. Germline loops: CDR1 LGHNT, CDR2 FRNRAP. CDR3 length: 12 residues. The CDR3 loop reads CASSSGPYEQYF. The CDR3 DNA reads TGTGCTAGTTCAAGCGGACCCTACGAGCAGTACTTC. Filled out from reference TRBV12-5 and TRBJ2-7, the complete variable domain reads DARVTQTPRHKVTEMGQEVTMRCQPILGHNTVFWYRQTMMQGLELLAYFRNRAPLDDSGMPKDRFSAEMPDATLATLKIQPSEPRDSAVYFCASSSGPYEQYFGPGTRLTVT.

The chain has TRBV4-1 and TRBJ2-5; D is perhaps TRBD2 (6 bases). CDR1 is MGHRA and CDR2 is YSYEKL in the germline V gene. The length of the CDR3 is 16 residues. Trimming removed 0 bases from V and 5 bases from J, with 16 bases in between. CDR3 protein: CASSQDRGAGRETQYF. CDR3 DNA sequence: TGCGCCAGCAGCCAAGATAGAGGTGCGGGGAGGGAGACCCAGTACTTC.

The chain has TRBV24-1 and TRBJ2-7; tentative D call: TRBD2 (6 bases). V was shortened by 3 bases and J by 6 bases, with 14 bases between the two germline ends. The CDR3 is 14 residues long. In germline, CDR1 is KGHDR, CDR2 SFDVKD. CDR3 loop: CATSDPWRGSEQYF. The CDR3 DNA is TGTGCCACCAGTGATCCTTGGAGGGGTAGCGAGCAGTACTTC.

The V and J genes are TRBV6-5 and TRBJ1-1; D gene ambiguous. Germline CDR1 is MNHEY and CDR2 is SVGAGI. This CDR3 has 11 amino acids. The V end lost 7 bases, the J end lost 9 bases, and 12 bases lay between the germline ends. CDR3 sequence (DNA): TGTGCCAGCACATCACTTACTAAAGCTTTCTTT. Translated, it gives CASTSLTKAFF.

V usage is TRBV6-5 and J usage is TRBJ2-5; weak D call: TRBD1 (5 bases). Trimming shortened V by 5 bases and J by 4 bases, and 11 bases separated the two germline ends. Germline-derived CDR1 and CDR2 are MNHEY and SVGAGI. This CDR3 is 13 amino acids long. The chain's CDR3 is CASSRGRTETQYF. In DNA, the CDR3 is TGTGCCAGCAGTAGGGGCAGGACAGAGACCCAGTACTTC.

The CDR3 region is CASSFRQDDLNQPQHF. CDR3 in DNA: TGTGCCAGCAGTTTCAGACAGGACGACTTAAATCAGCCCCAGCATTTT. The rearrangement joins TRBV11-2 to TRBJ1-5, with a possible D match to TRBD1 (6 bases). CDR3 length: 16 residues. Between the trimmed V and J ends, which lost 6 bases and 4 bases, there was a span of 19 bases. In germline, CDR1 is SGHAT, CDR2 FQNNGV.

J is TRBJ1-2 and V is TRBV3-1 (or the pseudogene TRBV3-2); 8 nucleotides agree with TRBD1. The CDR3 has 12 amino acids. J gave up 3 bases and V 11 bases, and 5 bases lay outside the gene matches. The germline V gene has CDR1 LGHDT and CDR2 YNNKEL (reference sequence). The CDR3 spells CARRDRYYGYTF. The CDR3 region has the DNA TGTGCCCGAAGGGACAGGTACTATGGCTACACCTTC.

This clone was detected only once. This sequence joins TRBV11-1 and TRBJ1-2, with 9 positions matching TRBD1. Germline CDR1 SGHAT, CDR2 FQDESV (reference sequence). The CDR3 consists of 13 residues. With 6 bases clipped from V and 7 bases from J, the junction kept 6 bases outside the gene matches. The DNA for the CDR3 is TGTGCCAGCAGTCCTGAGACAGGGGGTGGCTACACCTTC. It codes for CASSPETGGGYTF. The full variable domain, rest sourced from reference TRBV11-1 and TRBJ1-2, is EAEVAQSPRYKITEKSQAVAFWCDPISGHATLYWYRQILGQGPELLVQFQDESVVDDSQLPKDRFSAERLKGVDSTLKIQPAELGDSAMYLCASSPETGGGYTFGSGTRLTVV.

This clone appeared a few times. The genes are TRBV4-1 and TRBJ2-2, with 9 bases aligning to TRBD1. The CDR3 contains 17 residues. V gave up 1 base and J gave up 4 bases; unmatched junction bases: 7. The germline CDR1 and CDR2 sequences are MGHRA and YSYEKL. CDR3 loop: CASSQGLGQGGTGELFF. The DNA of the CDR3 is TGCGCCAGCAGCCAAGGACTGGGACAGGGCGGCACCGGGGAGCTGTTTTTT.

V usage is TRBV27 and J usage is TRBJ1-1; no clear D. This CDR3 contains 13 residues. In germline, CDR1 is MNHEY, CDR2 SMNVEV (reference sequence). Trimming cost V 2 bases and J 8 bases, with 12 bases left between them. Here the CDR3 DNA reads TGTGCCAGCAGTTTAAACGGGAGGAGGGAAGCTTTCTTT. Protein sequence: CASSLNGRREAFF.

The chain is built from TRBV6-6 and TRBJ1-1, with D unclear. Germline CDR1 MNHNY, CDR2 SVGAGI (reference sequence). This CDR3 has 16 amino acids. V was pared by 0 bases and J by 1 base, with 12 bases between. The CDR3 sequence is CASSYSVGVGNTEAFF. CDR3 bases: TGTGCCAGCAGTTACTCAGTCGGGGTTGGGAACACTGAAGCTTTCTTT.

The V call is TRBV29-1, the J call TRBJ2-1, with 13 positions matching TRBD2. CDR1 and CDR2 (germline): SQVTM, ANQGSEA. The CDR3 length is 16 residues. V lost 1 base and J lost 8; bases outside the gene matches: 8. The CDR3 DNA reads TGCAGCGTTGAAGGCGGGACTAGCGGGACTATCGATGAGCAGTTCTTC. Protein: CSVEGGTSGTIDEQFF.

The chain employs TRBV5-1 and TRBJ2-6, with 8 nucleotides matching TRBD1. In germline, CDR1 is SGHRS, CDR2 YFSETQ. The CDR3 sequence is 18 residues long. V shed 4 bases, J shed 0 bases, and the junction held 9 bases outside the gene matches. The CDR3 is CASSPADRVNSGANVLTF. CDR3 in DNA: TGCGCCAGCAGCCCCGCGGACAGGGTCAACTCTGGGGCCAACGTCCTGACTTTC.

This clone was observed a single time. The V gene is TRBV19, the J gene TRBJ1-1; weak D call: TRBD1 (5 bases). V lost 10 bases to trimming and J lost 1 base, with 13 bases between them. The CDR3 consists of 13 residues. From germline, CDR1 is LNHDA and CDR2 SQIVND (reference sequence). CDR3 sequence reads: CATRQTRNTEAFF. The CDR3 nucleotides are TGTGCCACCCGACAGACGAGGAACACTGAAGCTTTCTTT.

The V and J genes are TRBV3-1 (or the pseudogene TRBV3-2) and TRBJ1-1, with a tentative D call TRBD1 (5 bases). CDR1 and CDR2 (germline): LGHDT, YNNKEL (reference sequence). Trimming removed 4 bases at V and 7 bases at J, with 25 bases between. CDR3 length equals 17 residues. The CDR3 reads CASSPRPPGLAVGEAFF. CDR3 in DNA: TGTGCCAGCAGCCCGAGGCCTCCGGGGCTAGCGGTGGGTGAAGCTTTCTTT.

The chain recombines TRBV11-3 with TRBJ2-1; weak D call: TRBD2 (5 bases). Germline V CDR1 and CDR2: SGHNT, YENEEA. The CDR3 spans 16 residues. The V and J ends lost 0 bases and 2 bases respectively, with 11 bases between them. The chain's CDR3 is CASSLDPGVPYNEQFF. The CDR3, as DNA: TGTGCCAGCAGCTTAGATCCCGGGGTCCCCTACAATGAGCAGTTCTTC.

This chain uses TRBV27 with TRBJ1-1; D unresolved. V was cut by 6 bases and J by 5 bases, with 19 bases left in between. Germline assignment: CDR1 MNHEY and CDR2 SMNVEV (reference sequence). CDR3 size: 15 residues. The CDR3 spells CASRPSAGGNTEAFF. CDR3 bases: TGTGCCAGCAGGCCGTCGGCGGGTGGGAATACTGAAGCTTTCTTT.

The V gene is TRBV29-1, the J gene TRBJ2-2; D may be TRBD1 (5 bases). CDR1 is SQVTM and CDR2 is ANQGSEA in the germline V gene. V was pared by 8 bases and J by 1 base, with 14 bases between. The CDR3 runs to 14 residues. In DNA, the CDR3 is TGCAGCACGCGGACAAGGGGGAACACCGGGGAGCTGTTTTTT. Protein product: CSTRTRGNTGELFF.

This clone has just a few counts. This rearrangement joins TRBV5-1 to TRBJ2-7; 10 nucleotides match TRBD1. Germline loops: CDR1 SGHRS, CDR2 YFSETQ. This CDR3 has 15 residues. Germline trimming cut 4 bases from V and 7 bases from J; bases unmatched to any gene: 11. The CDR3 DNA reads TGCGCCAGCAGCGGGACCGCGACAGGGGGCGGTGAGCAGTACTTC. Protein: CASSGTATGGGEQYF.

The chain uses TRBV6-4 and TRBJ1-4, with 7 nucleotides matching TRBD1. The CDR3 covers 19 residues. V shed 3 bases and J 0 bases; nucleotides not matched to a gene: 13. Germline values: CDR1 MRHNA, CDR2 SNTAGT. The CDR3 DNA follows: TGTGCCAGCAGTGAGGCGGACAGGCGGCCCACCACAACTAATGAAAAACTGTTTTTT. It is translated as CASSEADRRPTTTNEKLFF.

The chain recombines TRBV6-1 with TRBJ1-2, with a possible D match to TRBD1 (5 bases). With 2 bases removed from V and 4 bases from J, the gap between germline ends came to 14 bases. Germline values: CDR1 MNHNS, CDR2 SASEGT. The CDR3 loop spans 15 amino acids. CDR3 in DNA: TGTGCCAGCAGTGAAATGGGGGGGTCGGGCTATGGCTACACCTTC. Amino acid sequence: CASSEMGGSGYGYTF.

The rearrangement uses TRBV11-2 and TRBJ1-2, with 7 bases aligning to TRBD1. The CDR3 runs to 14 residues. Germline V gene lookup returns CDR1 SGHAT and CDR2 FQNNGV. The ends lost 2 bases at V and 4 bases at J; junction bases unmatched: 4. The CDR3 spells CASSLSTGSYGYTF. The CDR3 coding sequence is TGTGCCAGCAGCTTATCGACAGGGAGCTATGGCTACACCTTC.

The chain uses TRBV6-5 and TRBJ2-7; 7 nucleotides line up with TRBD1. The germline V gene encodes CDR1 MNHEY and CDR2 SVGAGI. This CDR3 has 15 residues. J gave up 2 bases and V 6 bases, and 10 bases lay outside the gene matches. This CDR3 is CASRFRDSAAYEQYF. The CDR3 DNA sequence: TGTGCCAGCAGATTTCGGGACAGCGCCGCCTACGAGCAGTACTTC.

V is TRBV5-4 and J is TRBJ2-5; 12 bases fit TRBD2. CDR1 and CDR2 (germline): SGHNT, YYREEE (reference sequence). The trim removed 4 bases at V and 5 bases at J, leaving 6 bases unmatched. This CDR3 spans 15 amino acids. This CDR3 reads CASSETSGSFETQYF. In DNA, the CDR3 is TGTGCCAGCAGCGAGACTAGCGGGAGTTTCGAGACCCAGTACTTC.

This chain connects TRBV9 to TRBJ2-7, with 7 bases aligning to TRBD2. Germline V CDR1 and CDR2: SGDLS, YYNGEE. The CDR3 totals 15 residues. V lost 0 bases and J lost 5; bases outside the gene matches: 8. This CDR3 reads CASSVGLAVADEQYF. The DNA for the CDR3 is TGTGCCAGCAGCGTAGGACTAGCTGTGGCTGACGAGCAGTACTTC.

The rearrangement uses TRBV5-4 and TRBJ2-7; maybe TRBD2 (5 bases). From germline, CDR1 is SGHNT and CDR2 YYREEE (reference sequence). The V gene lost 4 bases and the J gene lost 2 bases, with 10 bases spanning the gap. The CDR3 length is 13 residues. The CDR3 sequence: CASSRPGTYEQYF. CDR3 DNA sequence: TGTGCCAGCAGCCGACCGGGGACCTACGAGCAGTACTTC.

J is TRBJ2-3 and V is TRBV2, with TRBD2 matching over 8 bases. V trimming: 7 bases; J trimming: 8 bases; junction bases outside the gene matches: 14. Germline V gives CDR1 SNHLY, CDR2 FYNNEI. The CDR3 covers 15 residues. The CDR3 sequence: CASTGGLARWGTQYF. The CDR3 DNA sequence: TGTGCCAGCACTGGAGGACTAGCTCGGTGGGGTACGCAGTATTTT.

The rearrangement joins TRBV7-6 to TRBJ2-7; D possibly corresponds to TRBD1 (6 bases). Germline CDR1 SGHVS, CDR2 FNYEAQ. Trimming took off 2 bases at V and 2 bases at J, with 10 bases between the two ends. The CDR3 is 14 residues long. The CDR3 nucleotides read TGTGCCAGCAGCTTAAATCAGGGGCCCTACGAGCAGTACTTC. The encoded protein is CASSLNQGPYEQYF. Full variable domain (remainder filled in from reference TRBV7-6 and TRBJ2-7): GAGVSQSPRYKVTKRGQDVALRCDPISGHVSLYWYRQALGQGPEFLTYFNYEAQQDKSGLPNDRFSAERPEGSISTLTIQRTEQRDSAMYRCASSLNQGPYEQYFGPGTRLTVT.